A single sample gave rise to the 13 T cell receptor beta chains below, sequenced in a study of lymphopenia after photon versus proton radiotherapy (dated by TCRdb to 2018 to 2020). The library was prepared using the immunoSEQ multiplex PCR assay. TCRdb stores this immuneACCESS table with in-frame sequences only. Part of the clones is absent; in the studies checked, under half of the shortfall reflects unresolved V genes, and no reason is known for the rest. For this sample there are roughly 40,000 clones; about 83% appear just once. Of the sample, 20% to 25% is held by the ten largest clones. Source: peripheral blood, taken from a patient treated with proton-based radiotherapy. The source is a woman aged 70 to 79 with pancreatic cancer.

This clone was seen only once. The chain combines TRBV5-1 with TRBJ2-1; 7 positions agree with TRBD2. The junction had 13 bases not matched to a gene; V was cut back by 6 bases and J by 1 base. This CDR3 contains 17 residues. Germline V CDR1 and CDR2: SGHRS, YFSETQ. The CDR3 loop reads CASNPLPAGLSYNEQFF. The CDR3 nucleotides read TGCGCCAGCAACCCTTTGCCAGCGGGACTATCCTACAATGAGCAGTTCTTC.

This clone has a single count. The chain links TRBV28 to TRBJ1-2; D unclear. Per the germline V gene, CDR1 is MDHEN and CDR2 is SYDVKM. The CDR3 is 14 residues long. The V gene lost 3 bases and the J gene lost 6 bases, with 14 bases spanning the gap. The CDR3 sequence is CASSFRTDEDGYTF. CDR3 bases: TGTGCCAGCAGTTTCCGGACGGATGAGGATGGCTACACCTTC.

The chain recombines TRBV18 with TRBJ1-1; D remains unclear. V lost 2 bases and J lost 3, with 4 bases in between. The CDR3 consists of 12 residues. Germline CDR1 KGHSH, CDR2 LQKENI. This chain's CDR3 is CASSPEHTEAFF. The CDR3 DNA reads as TGTGCCAGCTCACCAGAGCACACTGAAGCTTTCTTT.

This clone has only one observation. This sample also contains other DNA sequences that code for the same CDR3. The V call is TRBV6-6, the J call TRBJ2-7; 10 nucleotides agree with TRBD1. The V and J ends lost 6 bases and 3 bases, in that order; junction bases with no gene match: 2. Germline V gene data show CDR1 as MNHNY and CDR2 as SVGAGI (reference sequence). CDR3 length: 13 residues. CDR3 sequence (DNA): TGTGCCAGCAGCTGGACAGGGGGCTACGAGCAGTACTTC. Its translation is CASSWTGGYEQYF.

The chain recombines TRBV5-4 with TRBJ1-4; perhaps TRBD1 as D (5 bases). Germline CDR1 and CDR2: SGHNT and YYREEE (reference sequence). The V end lost 6 bases, the J end lost 7 bases, and 19 bases lay between the germline ends. This CDR3 region has 15 residues. The CDR3, as DNA: TGTGCCAGCACCTGGGGACCCTTCGTTTCTGAAAAACTGTTTTTT. Residues: CASTWGPFVSEKLFF.

The V and J genes are TRBV18 and TRBJ1-1, with TRBD1 as a possible D gene (6 bases). This CDR3 region has 15 residues. Germline V CDR1 and CDR2: KGHSH, LQKENI. V lost 3 bases, J lost 4 bases, and 15 bases lay in between. The CDR3 region has the DNA TGTGCCAGCTCACCGCTACAGGGAAGTAGCACTGAAGCTTTCTTT. It specifies CASSPLQGSSTEAFF.

V is TRBV12-5 and J is TRBJ2-1; D gene unclear. The CDR3 has 13 amino acids. CDR1 and CDR2 (germline): LGHNT, FRNRAP. Trimming took off 5 bases at V and 9 bases at J, with 14 bases between the two ends. The CDR3 is CASGPRVSGEQFF. The CDR3 DNA sequence: TGTGCTAGTGGTCCTCGGGTTTCCGGTGAGCAGTTCTTC.

The rearrangement uses TRBV6-4 and TRBJ2-6; D remains unclear. Germline V CDR1 and CDR2: MRHNA, SNTAGT. V lost 6 bases to trimming and J lost 3 bases, with 3 bases between them. This CDR3 region has 12 residues. CDR3 protein: CASSDGANVLTF. The CDR3 DNA follows: TGTGCCAGCAGCGATGGGGCCAACGTCCTGACTTTC.

The V call is TRBV19, the J call TRBJ1-4; D remains ambiguous. The germline CDR1 and CDR2 sequences are LNHDA and SQIVND (reference sequence). This CDR3 spans 11 amino acids. V was shortened by 3 bases and J by 8 bases, with 4 bases between the two germline ends. CDR3: CASSILEKLFF. Here the CDR3 DNA reads TGTGCCAGTAGTATTCTGGAAAAACTGTTTTTT.

The chain joins TRBV11-1 to TRBJ2-1; 9 bases align to TRBD2. There are 16 residues in the CDR3. J gave up 1 base and V 5 bases, and 6 bases lay outside the gene matches. Germline lookup yields CDR1 SGHAT and CDR2 FQDESV (reference sequence). CDR3 nucleotide sequence: TGTGCCAGCAGCGGGCCTAGCGGGGTGTCCTACAATGAGCAGTTCTTC. It yields the protein CASSGPSGVSYNEQFF.

The genes are TRBV28 and TRBJ2-6; D uncertain. The CDR3 sequence is 15 residues long. V lost 3 bases and J lost 2, with 8 bases in between. Germline V gene lookup returns CDR1 MDHEN and CDR2 SYDVKM. The CDR3 loop reads CASSFEGTGANVLTF. The CDR3 DNA sequence: TGTGCCAGCAGTTTTGAAGGGACTGGGGCCAACGTCCTGACTTTC. The whole variable domain, remainder taken from reference TRBV28 and TRBJ2-6, is DVKVTQSSRYLVKRTGEKVFLECVQDMDHENMFWYRQDPGLGLRLIYFSYDVKMKEKGDIPEGYSVSREKKERFSLILESASTNQTSMYLCASSFEGTGANVLTFGAGSRLTVL.

This clone is a singleton in its sample. This chain links TRBV30 with TRBJ2-7; the D is unclear. Trimming cost V 2 bases and J 2 bases, with 7 bases left between them. This CDR3 is built from 12 residues. CDR1 is GTSNPN, CDR2 SVGIG, per germline (reference sequence). CDR3 DNA sequence: TGTGCCTGGAGTTTGGTCCCCTACGAGCAGTACTTC. Residues: CAWSLVPYEQYF.

The CDR3 is CASSVRGEYDEQFF. CDR3 bases: TGTGCCAGCAGCGTCAGGGGGGAGTATGATGAGCAGTTCTTC. The rearrangement joins TRBV9 to TRBJ2-1, with D perhaps TRBD1 (7 bases). CDR1 is SGDLS, CDR2 YYNGEE, per germline. Deletions cut 2 bases from V and 8 bases from J, with 14 bases between. The CDR3 runs 14 residues. Based on the CDR3 plus reference TRBV9 and TRBJ2-1, the full variable domain is DSGVTQTPKHLITATGQRVTLRCSPRSGDLSVYWYQQSLDQGLQFLIQYYNGEERAKGNILERFSAQQFPDLHSELNLSSLELGDSALYFCASSVRGEYDEQFFGPGTRLTVL.